This TCR beta chain was sequenced for a study of post-analysis software for immune sequencing data. General observations from the study: TRBV segments more frequent in patients than in controls numbered several and included TRBV5-6, TRBV5-1 and TRBV20-1.

Remarks on this clonotype: What it binds is not known.

The TCR beta cDNA libraries contained unique molecular identifiers. Each CDR3 protein is one row after TCRdb ran MiXCR on the PCR reads. The sample gives hundreds of thousands of distinct CDR3 sequences, 59% of which show up once; about 11% is in the top ten. V lost 6 bases and J lost 5, with 13 bases in between. The CDR3 loop spans 13 amino acids. Per the germline V gene, CDR1 is ENHRY and CDR2 is SYGVKD. The sequencing sample was made of blood. This receptor was identified in a girl aged 2 to 10 with multiple sclerosis. The chain joins TRBV10-3 to TRBJ1-1; possibly TRBD1 for D (6 bases). CDR3 DNA: TGTGCCATCAGACCTTACAGGGAAACTGAAGCTTTCTTT. As protein: CAIRPYRETEAFF.